This TCR beta chain was sequenced during a study of human T cells and chemical hapten exposure. Overall study context: Patch tests of 0.01% DPC on the upper back were read at 6 days.

The time point denotes: patch test 1, 2 weeks after DPC sensitization. Stated treatment: therapeutic diphenylcyclopropenone sensitization with weekly scalp DPC. Each CDR3 protein gets one entry after TCRdb re-called the RACE reads with MiXCR. Among around 110,000 distinct CDR3 sequences, 9.5% to 13% were seen once, and the ten largest hold 1.4%. The CDR3 is 19 amino acids. Germline-derived CDR1 and CDR2 are SGHRS and YFSETQ. The V end lost 0 bases, the J end lost 4 bases, and 25 bases lay between the germline ends. This chain connects TRBV5-1 to TRBJ2-5; D is unresolved. This receptor was obtained from a woman in her forties or fifties with alopecia areata. Some clones in this sample may be carry-over from other donors' samples. The sample was whole blood, taken in connection with sensitization to the hapten diphenylcyclopropenone (DPC). CDR3 region: CASSLAPTGQAVSGETQYF. CDR3 coding DNA: TGCGCCAGCAGCTTGGCCCCAACCGGGCAGGCGGTCTCCGGAGAGACCCAGTACTTC.